A selection of T cell receptor beta chains follows, all from one sample in a study of blood T cell repertoires in COVID-19. Here immunoSEQ multiplex PCR was the method, and the copy in TCRdb shows in-frame clones only, minus some. Of over 300,000 clones in the sample, 85% to 90% were seen once. The specimen sequenced was PBMCs or T cells enriched from blood (not recorded which). These receptors came from a woman aged 18-29 years who had recovered from COVID-19. Both conserved end residues are part of each CDR3. The D gene is left open where the match is weak. Expanded clones get a size class; other rows say once, few or many, or leave the size out.

clone_size	v_call	d_call	j_call	cdr3_aa	cdr3_nt
-	TRBV27	TRBD2	TRBJ2-1	CASRTSGYNNEQFF	TGTGCCAGCAGAACTAGCGGGTACAATAATGAGCAGTTCTTC
-	TRBV3-1/TRBV3-2	-	TRBJ2-7	CASSPSSSYEQYF	TGTGCCAGCAGCCCGTCCTCTTCCTACGAGCAGTACTTC
few	TRBV28	TRBD1	TRBJ1-4	CASSFNLQGLGEKLFF	TGTGCCAGCAGTTTTAATCTACAGGGGTTAGGGGAAAAACTGTTTTTT
-	TRBV28	TRBD2	TRBJ2-3	CASSPDQGSGSRFDTQYF	TGTGCCAGCAGTCCCGACCAAGGGAGCGGGAGTCGTTTCGATACGCAGTATTTT
-	TRBV30	-	TRBJ1-1	CAWSVGVLNAEAFF	TGTGCCTGGAGTGTAGGGGTTCTGAACGCTGAAGCTTTCTTT
once	TRBV7-9	-	TRBJ2-3	CASSYNRQAGTDTQYF	TGTGCCAGCAGTTATAACCGACAGGCAGGCACAGATACGCAGTATTTT
-	TRBV16	-	TRBJ2-7	CASSGAGSYEQYF	TGTGCCAGCAGTGGGGCAGGATCCTACGAGCAGTACTTC
-	TRBV15	-	TRBJ1-1	CATSRDVTGEAFF	TGTGCCACCAGCAGAGACGTAACAGGGGAAGCTTTCTTT
-	TRBV7-8	-	TRBJ1-2	CASSAAADVDGYTF	TGTGCCAGCAGCGCGGCGGCGGATGTGGATGGCTACACCTTC
-	TRBV11-2	TRBD2	TRBJ2-5	CASSLRTSGGETQYF	TGTGCCAGCAGCTTAAGGACTAGCGGGGGAGAGACCCAGTACTTC
-	TRBV7-3	TRBD1	TRBJ2-1	CASSSDRGSYNEQFF	TGTGCCAGCAGCTCAGACAGGGGTTCCTACAATGAGCAGTTCTTC
few	TRBV27	-	TRBJ1-5	CASSLWRGQPQHF	TGTGCCAGCAGTTTATGGCGGGGTCAGCCCCAGCATTTT
-	TRBV30	-	TRBJ1-5	CAWSHGGNQPQHF	TGTGCCTGGAGTCACGGAGGCAATCAGCCCCAGCATTTT
once	TRBV7-9	-	TRBJ1-4	CASSDMTGLFF	TGTGCCAGCAGCGACATGACAGGACTGTTTTTT
-	TRBV7-9	-	TRBJ1-1	CASSLGGFGTEAFF	TGTGCCAGCAGCTTAGGAGGATTTGGCACTGAAGCTTTCTTT
once	TRBV3-1/TRBV3-2	-	TRBJ2-6	CASSPVAARANVLTF	TGTGCCAGCAGCCCTGTGGCAGCGAGGGCCAACGTCCTGACTTTC
-	TRBV30	TRBD1	TRBJ1-2	CARGQGGNYGYTF	TGTGCCCGAGGACAGGGAGGCAACTATGGCTACACCTTC
few	TRBV5-6	-	TRBJ1-2	CASSFGGESGYTF	TGTGCCAGCAGCTTTGGCGGTGAGAGTGGCTACACCTTC
-	TRBV7-9	TRBD1	TRBJ2-3	CASSTGQEHIDTQYF	TGTGCCAGCAGCACCGGACAGGAGCACATAGATACGCAGTATTTT
-	TRBV7-9	-	TRBJ2-2	CASSLALADTGELFF	TGTGCCAGCAGCTTAGCGCTGGCTGACACCGGGGAGCTGTTTTTT
-	TRBV3-1/TRBV3-2	-	TRBJ1-1	CASSPNRVRNTEAFF	TGTGCCAGCAGTCCTAACAGGGTCCGGAACACTGAAGCTTTCTTT
-	TRBV6-5	TRBD1	TRBJ1-2	CASSYSRTGIGYTF	TGTGCCAGCAGTTACTCTCGGACAGGAATAGGCTACACCTTC
-	TRBV4-2	TRBD1	TRBJ1-3	CASSGWGQTSSGNTIYF	TGTGCCAGCAGCGGCTGGGGACAGACGAGCTCTGGAAACACCATATATTTT
-	TRBV5-1	TRBD2	TRBJ2-3	CASSQGTSGALASTDTQYF	TGCGCCAGCAGCCAGGGGACTAGCGGGGCGTTAGCTAGCACAGATACGCAGTATTTT
-	TRBV11-2	-	TRBJ2-1	CASSLVAGAGSYNEQFF	TGTGCCAGCAGCTTAGTCGCGGGGGCCGGGTCCTACAATGAGCAGTTCTTC
few	TRBV6-6	TRBD2	TRBJ2-3	CASSHDGMGLRGVTDTQYF	TGTGCCAGCAGTCACGACGGGATGGGGTTGCGGGGGGTCACAGATACGCAGTATTTT
-	TRBV14	-	TRBJ1-2	CASSIGGDYGYTF	TGTGCCAGCAGCATAGGGGGTGACTATGGCTACACCTTC
-	TRBV5-1	-	TRBJ2-1	CASSLEETGSSYNEQFF	TGCGCCAGCAGCTTGGAGGAGACAGGCTCCTCCTACAATGAGCAGTTCTTC
-	TRBV30	TRBD1	TRBJ2-1	CAWGPTGGSEQFF	TGTGCCTGGGGCCCCACAGGGGGCAGTGAGCAGTTCTTC